This T cell receptor beta chain was sequenced in a study of blood T cell repertoires in COVID-19. Germline loops: CDR1 SGHNT, CDR2 YYREEE (reference sequence). The CDR3 contains 15 residues. V was shortened by 5 bases and J by 0 bases, with 14 bases between the two germline ends. TCRdb's copy holds only in-frame clones and misses some; the assay was immunoSEQ multiplex PCR. The table lists 160,000 or so clones, 80% of them singletons, with less than 6% in the top ten. Participants had their cohort set by participant-reported clinical history. This clonotype originated in a man between 40 and 49 years old who had recovered from COVID-19. The sample was PBMCs or T cells enriched from blood (not recorded which). The chain has TRBV5-4 and TRBJ1-1; TRBD1 is a possible D gene (5 bases). The DNA of the CDR3 is TGTGCCAGCAGACCGCCGGGGGGGATGAACACTGAAGCTTTCTTT. Translating gives CASRPPGGMNTEAFF.